This TCR beta chain originates from a study of T cell repertoires in cytomegalovirus infection. At the level of the study: Based on public TCR beta signatures, there were indications of CMV infection and of a matching HLA type.

This clonotype occurred a few times. The antigen remains unidentified. Study-wide points: What dominated the ex vivo response were HLA-C-restricted CMV-specific TCR beta clonotypes.

Each CDR3 protein gets one entry after TCRdb re-called the reads with MiXCR. The sample consists of 640,000 or so distinct CDR3 sequences, 30% to 35% of them appearing once. The CDR3 totals 14 residues. Germline CDR1 is MDHEN and CDR2 is SYDVKM. J was trimmed by 5 bases and V by 7 bases; bases with no gene match: 7. This clonotype was obtained from a human donor in good health (CMV status not recorded). Some clones in this sample may be carry-over from other donors' samples. This chain uses TRBV28 with TRBJ1-1; 10 nucleotides line up with TRBD1. The sequences come from cultured PBMCs, collected from culture after CMV antigen stimulation. The CDR3 loop is CASTRTGGWTEAFF. The CDR3 coding sequence is TGTGCCAGCACCAGGACAGGGGGTTGGACTGAAGCTTTCTTT. Supplemented by reference TRBV28 and TRBJ1-1, the full variable domain reads DVKVTQSSRYLVKRTGEKVFLECVQDMDHENMFWYRQDPGLGLRLIYFSYDVKMKEKGDIPEGYSVSREKKERFSLILESASTNQTSMYLCASTRTGGWTEAFFGQGTRLTVV.